These 16 T cell receptor beta chains were all obtained from the same sample, sequenced in a study of control samples from healthy donors and cancer patients. Clones were read by immunoSEQ multiplex PCR, and TCRdb kept only the in-frame ones, dropping some. The sample records 230,000 or so clones, about 95% being singletons. Sequencing was carried out using blood. The receptors were sampled from a man aged 45 to 65 in good health.

As for this clone: Sequence at one end of the junction differs from germline and may be a read error. The rearrangement joins TRBV6-1 to TRBJ1-4, with TRBD1 matching over 9 bases. The germline V gene encodes CDR1 MNHNS and CDR2 SASEGT. The CDR3 consists of 17 residues. CDR3 in DNA: TGTGCCAGCATTGAAGACAGGGGGGATTCAACTAATGAAAAACTGTTTTTT. It specifies CASIEDRGDSTNEKLFF.

The rearrangement joins TRBV5-1 to TRBJ2-1; TRBD2 aligns across 7 bases. Germline V gives CDR1 SGHRS, CDR2 YFSETQ. V dropped 4 bases and J dropped 0; count of bases not matched to a gene: 4. The CDR3 contains 15 residues. The CDR3 loop is CASSPSGSSYNEQFF. The CDR3 region has the DNA TGCGCCAGCAGCCCTAGCGGAAGCTCCTACAATGAGCAGTTCTTC.

This clone was seen once. This chain links TRBV5-4 with TRBJ1-4; no clear D gene. The CDR3 contains 15 residues. From germline, CDR1 is SGHNT and CDR2 YYREEE (reference sequence). The V and J ends lost 4 bases and 8 bases respectively, with 18 bases between them. CDR3 sequence reads: CASSLASGMGEKLFF. CDR3 nucleotide sequence: TGTGCCAGCAGCCTCGCCTCTGGGATGGGGGAAAAACTGTTTTTT.

V is TRBV19 and J is TRBJ1-1, with D tentatively TRBD1 (6 bases). From germline, CDR1 is LNHDA and CDR2 SQIVND (reference sequence). This CDR3 is built from 17 residues. V dropped 6 bases and J dropped 4 bases, with 24 bases sitting between them. The CDR3 nucleotides read TGTGCCAGTAGCCTCCGCGACAGGAATTCGGCCGGCACTGAAGCTTTCTTT. Protein: CASSLRDRNSAGTEAFF.

The rearrangement uses TRBV6-6 and TRBJ2-7; D unresolved. The CDR3 length is 12 residues. Germline lookup yields CDR1 MNHNY and CDR2 SVGAGI (reference sequence). V was clipped by 5 bases and J by 3 bases, with 8 bases between them. In DNA, the CDR3 is TGTGCCAGCAGTAGGGATTACTACGAGCAGTACTTC. It encodes CASSRDYYEQYF.

Points on this clone: Other nucleotide sequences from this sample produce the same CDR3. This chain's CDR3 is CASSETGSQPQHF. The DNA for the CDR3 is TGTGCCAGCAGTGAAACAGGGAGCCAGCCCCAGCATTTT. The V gene is TRBV6-1, the J gene TRBJ1-5; D is perhaps TRBD1 (6 bases). Germline V lookup: CDR1 MNHNS, CDR2 SASEGT. The CDR3 has 13 amino acids. V shed 2 bases and J shed 7 bases, with 9 bases lying between them.

The chain has TRBV9 and TRBJ2-2, with D perhaps given as TRBD1 or TRBD2 (6 bases each). The V and J ends lost 3 bases and 5 bases respectively, with 8 bases between them. Per germline, CDR1 SGDLS and CDR2 YYNGEE. The CDR3 length is 13 residues. The CDR3 sequence is CASSGGGTGELFF. The CDR3 bases are TGTGCCAGCAGCGGAGGGGGGACCGGGGAGCTGTTTTTT.

The chain employs TRBV5-4 and TRBJ1-6; weak D call: TRBD1 (5 bases). The CDR3 is made up of 14 amino acids. The germline V and J ends were trimmed by 4 bases and 7 bases, with 12 bases remaining between them. Germline lookup yields CDR1 SGHNT and CDR2 YYREEE (reference sequence). The CDR3 spells CASSAQGRNSPLHF. The CDR3, as DNA: TGTGCCAGCAGCGCCCAGGGAAGGAATTCACCCCTCCACTTT.

V is TRBV2 and J is TRBJ1-5; D unresolved. Trimming left V 3 bases short and J 5 bases short, with 8 bases between. CDR3 length equals 13 residues. CDR1 and CDR2 (germline): SNHLY, FYNNEI. CDR3 DNA sequence: TGTGCCAGCAGTGATCTGGGATATCAGCCCCAGCATTTT. Encoded protein: CASSDLGYQPQHF.

The V and J genes are TRBV15 and TRBJ2-7, with D unresolved. CDR1 LNHNV and CDR2 YYDKDF come from the germline V gene (reference sequence). The CDR3 consists of 14 residues. With 1 base removed from V and 0 bases from J, the gap between germline ends came to 7 bases. The CDR3 bases are TGTGCCACCAGCAGAGTCCCGAGCTCCTACGAGCAGTACGTC. Encoded protein: CATSRVPSSYEQYV.

The V gene is TRBV12-5, the J gene TRBJ2-2; the D gene is possibly TRBD1 (5 bases). This CDR3 contains 14 residues. Per germline, CDR1 LGHNT and CDR2 FRNRAP. V was trimmed by 4 bases and J by 6 bases, leaving 12 bases between them. The CDR3 coding sequence is TGTGCTAGTGGTTCCGGACAAGCCTCCGGGGAGCTGTTTTTT. As protein: CASGSGQASGELFF.

V gene TRBV5-1 combines with J gene TRBJ1-1, with D perhaps matching TRBD1 (5 bases). Germline CDR1 SGHRS, CDR2 YFSETQ. The V end lost 4 bases, the J end lost 0 bases, and 10 bases lay between the germline ends. CDR3 length: 14 amino acids. The CDR3: CASSPPTVNTEAFF. CDR3 DNA sequence: TGCGCCAGCAGCCCCCCGACAGTGAACACTGAAGCTTTCTTT.

The V call is TRBV2, the J call TRBJ2-7; D might be TRBD1 (6 bases). This CDR3 spans 12 amino acids. Trimming removed 6 bases at V and 5 bases at J, with 11 bases between. Germline V gene data show CDR1 as SNHLY and CDR2 as FYNNEI. CDR3 sequence (DNA): TGTGCCAGCAGGGCCCAGGGGAACGAGCAGTACGTC. This sequence encodes CASRAQGNEQYV.

This clone came up once. CDR3 coding DNA: TGCGCCAGCAGCTTTGGAGGGTTGGGTGAAAAACTGTTTTTT. The encoded protein is CASSFGGLGEKLFF. The V gene is TRBV5-1, the J gene TRBJ1-4; no reliable D call. The V end lost 2 bases, the J end lost 7 bases, and 12 bases lay between the germline ends. The germline V gene encodes CDR1 SGHRS and CDR2 YFSETQ. This CDR3 spans 14 amino acids.

V and J are TRBV5-1 and TRBJ2-1; 7 positions match TRBD2. The CDR3 loop spans 16 amino acids. The germline CDR1 and CDR2 sequences are SGHRS and YFSETQ. The V gene end was trimmed by 3 bases and the J gene end by 5 bases; junction bases not matched to a gene: 11. Here the CDR3 reads CASSSVPASGNNEQFF. CDR3 nucleotides: TGCGCCAGCAGCTCCGTACCGGCTAGCGGAAACAATGAGCAGTTCTTC.

V usage is TRBV5-8 and J usage is TRBJ1-3; 8 positions match TRBD1. The CDR3 has 15 amino acids. Germline CDR1 reads SGHTS; CDR2 reads YDEGEE. The junction had 5 bases not matched to a gene; V was cut back by 4 bases and J by 2 bases. The CDR3 reads CASSRTTGAGNTIYF. Here the CDR3 DNA reads TGTGCCAGCAGCCGAACGACAGGGGCTGGAAACACCATATATTTT.